Following are 11 T cell receptor beta chains from one sample sequenced in a study of cytomegalovirus exposure and HLA in healthy donors. It was with 60 Vbeta and 13 Jbeta primers that the PCR ran. Repertoires were generated with immunoSEQ multiplex PCR, while TCRdb's copy carries only in-frame clones and drops some. Here the sample spans approximately 180,000 clones, about 84% being singletons. Sequencing used PBMCs. Receptors were obtained from a man between 18 and 35 years old in good health and CMV-seronegative.

The chain combines TRBV27 with TRBJ2-5; 8 positions agree with TRBD1. The end of the DNA aligns better with TRBJ2-7, so the J call may be wrong. This CDR3 contains 14 residues. Germline V gives CDR1 MNHEY, CDR2 SMNVEV (reference sequence). In nucleotides, the CDR3 is TGTGCCAGCAGTCTAACAGGGGGATCTAACGAGCAGTACTTC. Translated, it gives CASSLTGGSNEQYF.

J is TRBJ2-1 and V is TRBV9, with a possible D match to TRBD2 (6 bases). Germline V CDR1 and CDR2: SGDLS, YYNGEE. The CDR3 extends over 15 amino acids. Between the trimmed V and J ends, which lost 0 bases and 3 bases, there was a span of 10 bases. This CDR3 is CASSVEGTGYNEQFF. As DNA, the CDR3 is TGTGCCAGCAGCGTAGAAGGGACTGGCTACAATGAGCAGTTCTTC.

This chain links TRBV27 with TRBJ2-3; 10 bases line up with TRBD1. The V and J ends lost 5 bases and 4 bases, in that order; junction bases with no gene match: 12. Germline CDR1 reads MNHEY; CDR2 reads SMNVEV (reference sequence). The CDR3 has 17 residues. The CDR3: CASSPIGTGEGADTQYF. In nucleotides, the CDR3 is TGTGCCAGCAGTCCTATAGGGACAGGGGAGGGAGCAGATACGCAGTATTTT.

The rearrangement links TRBV5-1 to TRBJ1-3; D might be TRBD1 (6 bases). The V end was cut by 1 base, the J end by 2 bases, with 7 bases between. The CDR3 has 14 amino acids. In germline, CDR1 is SGHRS, CDR2 YFSETQ. The CDR3 coding sequence is TGCGCCAGCAGCTTGAACAGGGCTGGAAACACCATATATTTT. Translating it yields CASSLNRAGNTIYF.

The chain has TRBV5-6 and TRBJ2-1; 11 bases are a match to TRBD2. The V and J ends lost 2 bases and 3 bases, in that order; junction bases with no gene match: 4. The CDR3 contains 16 residues. Germline CDR1 is SGHDT and CDR2 is YYEEEE. For the CDR3, the DNA is TGTGCCAGCAGCTTCATTGGGACTAGCGGCTACAATGAGCAGTTCTTC. Its translation: CASSFIGTSGYNEQFF.

The V and J genes are TRBV28 and TRBJ2-5, with 9 bases that match TRBD1. The CDR3 is made up of 14 amino acids. Germline lookup yields CDR1 MDHEN and CDR2 SYDVKM. V lost 7 bases, J lost 5 bases, and 8 bases stayed unmatched. The CDR3 DNA follows: TGTGCCAGCAACCCACAGGGGGCAGTGGAGACCCAGTACTTC. It specifies CASNPQGAVETQYF.

The chain combines TRBV7-9 with TRBJ2-3; D gene uncertain. The germline CDR1 and CDR2 sequences are SEHNR and FQNEAQ (reference sequence). V shed 4 bases and J shed 4 bases, with 9 bases lying between them. The length of the CDR3 is 13 residues. CDR3 DNA sequence: TGTGCCAGCAGCTCTCCCGAGTCAGATACGCAGTATTTT. Its protein is CASSSPESDTQYF. Looking up the rest from reference TRBV7-9 and TRBJ2-3 gives the full variable domain: DTGVSQNPRHKITKRGQNVTFRCDPISEHNRLYWYRQTLGQGPEFLTYFQNEAQLEKSRLLSDRFSAERPKGSFSTLEIQRTEQGDSAMYLCASSSPESDTQYFGPGTRLTVL.

The chain employs TRBV5-1 and TRBJ2-1; 11 bases agree with TRBD2. Germline loops: CDR1 SGHRS, CDR2 YFSETQ. CDR3 length: 17 amino acids. With V trimmed by 4 bases and J by 2 bases, 8 bases remained unmatched. The CDR3: CASSRITSGGPYNEQFF. The CDR3 DNA sequence: TGCGCCAGCAGCAGAATAACTAGCGGGGGACCCTACAATGAGCAGTTCTTC.

The rearrangement links TRBV27 to TRBJ2-2; 12 bases are a match to TRBD2. Per germline, CDR1 MNHEY and CDR2 SMNVEV (reference sequence). V shed 2 bases, J shed 2 bases, and the junction held 6 bases outside the gene matches. This CDR3 has 18 amino acids. The DNA for the CDR3 is TGTGCCAGCAGTTTAATAAGACTAGCGGGAGTAAACACCGGGGAGCTGTTTTTT. Translating it yields CASSLIRLAGVNTGELFF.

Remarks on this clone: No conserved phenylalanine or tryptophan ends this CDR3, so it is likely a read error. The CDR3 here is CASSLQGNQPQHL. CDR3 nucleotides: TGTGCCAGCAGCCTACAGGGCAATCAGCCCCAGCATCTT. This sequence joins TRBV6-6 and TRBJ1-5; D might be TRBD1 (5 bases). The CDR3 spans 13 residues. Germline V gene data show CDR1 as MNHNY and CDR2 as SVGAGI (reference sequence). Trimming cost V 6 bases and J 2 bases, with 8 bases left between them.

The V and J genes are TRBV18 and TRBJ1-2; D is perhaps TRBD1 (5 bases). The length of the CDR3 is 16 residues. Germline V gene sequence: CDR1 KGHSH, CDR2 LQKENI. V was shortened by 5 bases and J by 2 bases, with 18 bases between the two germline ends. CDR3 coding DNA: TGTGCCAGCTCATCCAATAACCTCAGGGAAAACTATGGCTACACCTTC. It specifies CASSSNNLRENYGYTF.